This T cell receptor beta chain was captured in a study of T cell repertoires in cytomegalovirus infection. Study information: It was the public TCR beta signatures that indicated both CMV infection and matching HLA type.

Via MiXCR, TCRdb re-called the reads, giving one row per CDR3 protein. The table records about 830,000 distinct CDR3 sequences, approximately 32% of them present only once. This CDR3 spans 14 amino acids. Between the trimmed V and J ends, which lost 0 bases and 3 bases, there was a span of 6 bases. This clonotype was observed a few times. The antigen is not known. The receptor was derived from a human donor in good health (CMV status not recorded). Some clones in this sample may be carry-over from other donors' samples. This rearrangement joins TRBV12-3 or TRBV12-4 to TRBJ1-5; D gene unclear. Sample: cultured CD8+ T cells from PBMCs, taken from culture after CMV antigen stimulation. In DNA form, the CDR3 reads TGTGCCAGCAGTTTAGCAGTCGACAATCAGCCCCAGCATTTT. This gives the protein CASSLAVDNQPQHF.